The next 14 T cell receptor beta chains were all read from a single sample in a study of early T cells in non-severe SARS-CoV-2 infection. TCRdb reprocessed the 5' RACE reads via MiXCR and lists one record per CDR3 protein. The repertoire consists of approximately 69,000 distinct CDR3 sequences, with less than 15% occurring once and the leading ten covering 3% to 5%. The material sequenced was whole blood. All receptors derive from an adult who was a healthcare worker with PCR-confirmed SARS-CoV-2 infection or an uninfected control (not recorded which).

The chain has TRBV24-1 and TRBJ2-5; TRBD2 matches at 7 bases. V trimming: 0 bases; J trimming: 3 bases; junction bases outside the gene matches: 6. CDR1 and CDR2 (germline): KGHDR, SFDVKD. This CDR3 is 16 amino acids long. CDR3 protein: CATSDLSGNGEETQYF. In DNA, the CDR3 is TGTGCCACCAGTGATTTGAGCGGGAACGGTGAAGAGACCCAGTACTTC.

This clonotype has at least ten counts. The chain joins TRBV7-9 to TRBJ1-3; 8 nucleotides agree with TRBD1. Germline V gives CDR1 SEHNR, CDR2 FQNEAQ (reference sequence). With V trimmed by 5 bases and J by 0 bases, 6 bases remained unmatched. This CDR3 spans 16 amino acids. As DNA, the CDR3 is TGTGCCAGCAGCCACGGACAGGGAAACTCTGGAAACACCATATATTTT. This codes for CASSHGQGNSGNTIYF.

The V gene is TRBV5-1, the J gene TRBJ2-1; D perhaps matches TRBD2 (5 bases). This CDR3 spans 15 amino acids. The V end was cut by 3 bases, the J end by 1 base, with 11 bases between. The germline V gene has CDR1 SGHRS and CDR2 YFSETQ. CDR3 loop: CASSSEAPSYNEQFF. In DNA form, the CDR3 reads TGCGCCAGCAGCTCGGAGGCCCCTTCCTACAATGAGCAGTTCTTC.

This clonotype was seen many times. This sequence joins TRBV29-1 and TRBJ2-1; 8 positions match TRBD2. Germline CDR1 SQVTM, CDR2 ANQGSEA. The CDR3 consists of 14 residues. Trimming removed 6 bases from V and 8 bases from J; junction bases left unmatched: 12. The CDR3 spells CSVTRAGGWYEQFF. The CDR3 coding sequence is TGCAGCGTGACACGGGCGGGAGGCTGGTATGAGCAGTTCTTC.

This chain joins TRBV12-3 or TRBV12-4 and TRBJ2-2; 8 bases match TRBD1. The CDR3 spans 14 residues. Trimming took 7 bases from V and 5 from J; bases not matched to a gene: 6. The CDR3 sequence: CASTGQGSTGELFF. The DNA for the CDR3 is TGTGCCAGCACTGGACAGGGTTCGACCGGGGAGCTGTTTTTT.

This clonotype was seen more than once but under ten times. V and J are TRBV20-1 and TRBJ2-1; D uncertain. The V end lost 0 bases, the J end lost 1 base, and 13 bases lay between the germline ends. The CDR3 spans 16 residues. The V gene's germline CDR1 is DFQATT and CDR2 SNEGSKA (reference sequence). CDR3 region: CSARDRWEGSYNEQFF. CDR3 DNA sequence: TGCAGTGCTAGAGATCGGTGGGAAGGATCCTACAATGAGCAGTTCTTC.

At least ten counts were recorded for this clonotype. V gene TRBV4-1 combines with J gene TRBJ2-3; 7 bases map to TRBD2. This CDR3 has 16 amino acids. Per the germline V gene, CDR1 is MGHRA and CDR2 is YSYEKL. V lost 2 bases, J lost 3 bases, and 8 bases stayed unmatched. For the CDR3, the DNA is TGCGCCAGCAGCCAAATCGGACTAGGCGGGACAGATACGCAGTATTTT. It encodes CASSQIGLGGTDTQYF.

This clonotype was seen more than once but under ten times. The V gene is TRBV3-1, the J gene TRBJ2-2; D unresolved. The germline V gene encodes CDR1 LGHDT and CDR2 YNNKEL (reference sequence). V was shortened by 1 base and J by 6 bases, with 0 bases between the two germline ends. This CDR3 is 11 amino acids long. CDR3: CASSQAGELFF. In DNA form, the CDR3 reads TGTGCCAGCAGCCAAGCCGGGGAGCTGTTTTTT.

This chain links TRBV18 with TRBJ2-5; possibly TRBD1 for D (5 bases). Germline CDR1 is KGHSH and CDR2 is LQKENI. V shed 5 bases and J shed 4 bases, with 17 bases lying between them. This CDR3 has 15 amino acids. DNA of the CDR3: TGTGCCAGCTCAAGGGTCCTAACAGGTCGAGAGACCCAGTACTTC. This gives the protein CASSRVLTGRETQYF. The full variable domain, in which reference TRBV18 and TRBJ2-5 provide the parts outside the CDR3, is NAGVMQNPRHLVRRRGQEARLRCSPMKGHSHVYWYRQLPEEGLKFMVYLQKENIIDESGMPKERFSAEFPKEGPSILRIQQVVRGDSAAYFCASSRVLTGRETQYFGPGTRLLVL.

In DNA form, the CDR3 reads TGTGCCAGCAGTTTACTCACTCCAGGGGGCGCGGGTAATGAGCAGTTCTTC. Its translation: CASSLLTPGGAGNEQFF. This chain uses TRBV27 with TRBJ2-1; 8 positions match TRBD1. The germline CDR1 and CDR2 sequences are MNHEY and SMNVEV (reference sequence). The CDR3 has 17 residues. V lost 2 bases and J lost 7; bases outside the gene matches: 13.

This clonotype has only a few counts. The chain combines TRBV14 with TRBJ2-3; D ambiguous. This CDR3 contains 13 residues. V gave up 5 bases and J gave up 1 base, with 7 bases separating them. Per germline, CDR1 SGHDN and CDR2 FVKESK. The CDR3 is CASSSRGTDTQYF. CDR3 coding DNA: TGTGCCAGCAGCTCCAGAGGCACAGATACGCAGTATTTT. The full variable domain, in which reference TRBV14 and TRBJ2-3 provide the parts outside the CDR3, is EAGVTQFPSHSVIEKGQTVTLRCDPISGHDNLYWYRRVMGKEIKFLLHFVKESKQDESGMPNNRFLAERTGGTYSTLKVQPAELEDSGVYFCASSSRGTDTQYFGPGTRLTVL.

This clonotype has a count of ten or more. The rearrangement joins TRBV11-2 to TRBJ1-2, with unresolved D. V was pared by 1 base and J by 0 bases, with 9 bases between. Per germline, CDR1 SGHAT and CDR2 FQNNGV. The CDR3 covers 15 residues. CDR3 bases: TGTGCCAGCAGCTTAGGGGCAGATCCTAACTATGGCTACACCTTC. Translation gives CASSLGADPNYGYTF.

The table lists this clonotype with many counts. This rearrangement joins TRBV5-4 to TRBJ1-4; 8 bases fit TRBD1. V shed 0 bases, J shed 8 bases, and the junction held 6 bases outside the gene matches. The germline V gene encodes CDR1 SGHNT and CDR2 YYREEE (reference sequence). The CDR3 has 15 amino acids. The CDR3 bases are TGTGCCAGCAGCTTGGGGCCGGACAGGGTCGAAAAACTGTTTTTT. Translating it yields CASSLGPDRVEKLFF.

This clonotype has a count of ten or more. The J gene is TRBJ2-3, the V gene TRBV7-3; D gene uncertain. CDR1 SGHTA and CDR2 FQGTGA come from the germline V gene. V was pared by 5 bases and J by 4 bases, with 10 bases between. This CDR3 has 13 residues. The CDR3 reads CASSPTRPDTQYF. The CDR3 region has the DNA TGTGCCAGCAGCCCCACTCGCCCAGATACGCAGTATTTT. Full variable domain (missing parts from reference TRBV7-3 and TRBJ2-3): GAGVSQTPSNKVTEKGKYVELRCDPISGHTALYWYRQSLGQGPEFLIYFQGTGAADDSGLPNDRFFAVRPEGSVSTLKIQRTERGDSAVYLCASSPTRPDTQYFGPGTRLTVL.